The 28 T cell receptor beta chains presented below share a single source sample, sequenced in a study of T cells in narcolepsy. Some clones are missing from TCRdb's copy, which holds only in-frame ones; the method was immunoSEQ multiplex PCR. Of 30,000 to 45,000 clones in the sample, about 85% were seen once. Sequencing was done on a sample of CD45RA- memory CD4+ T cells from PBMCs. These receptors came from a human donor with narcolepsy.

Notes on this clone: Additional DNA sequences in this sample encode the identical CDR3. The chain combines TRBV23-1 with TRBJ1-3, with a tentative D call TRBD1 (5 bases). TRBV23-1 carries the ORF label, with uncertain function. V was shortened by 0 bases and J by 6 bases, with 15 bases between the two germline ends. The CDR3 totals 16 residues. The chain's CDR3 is CASSQSRQGEENTIYF. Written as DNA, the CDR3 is TGCGCCAGCAGTCAATCGAGGCAGGGAGAGGAAAACACCATATATTTT.

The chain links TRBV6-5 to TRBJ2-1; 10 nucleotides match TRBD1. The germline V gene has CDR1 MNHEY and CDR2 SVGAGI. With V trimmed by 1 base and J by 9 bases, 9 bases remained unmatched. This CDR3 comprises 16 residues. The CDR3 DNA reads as TGTGCCAGCAGTTACTGGGGACAGGGGAAAAGGGGTGAGCAGTTCTTC. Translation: CASSYWGQGKRGEQFF.

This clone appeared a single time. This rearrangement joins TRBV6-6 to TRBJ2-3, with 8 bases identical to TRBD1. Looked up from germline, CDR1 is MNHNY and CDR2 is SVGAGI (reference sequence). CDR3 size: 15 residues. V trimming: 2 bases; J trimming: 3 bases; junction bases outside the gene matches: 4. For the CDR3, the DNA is TGTGCCAGCAGTTACCAGGGGGCGAGGACAGATACGCAGTATTTT. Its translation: CASSYQGARTDTQYF.

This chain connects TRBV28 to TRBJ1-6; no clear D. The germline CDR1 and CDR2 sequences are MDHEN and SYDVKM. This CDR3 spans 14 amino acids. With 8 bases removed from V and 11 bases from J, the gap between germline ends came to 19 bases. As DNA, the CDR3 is TGTGCCAGCTACGGCGGGGTGCATGGTCCACCCCTCCACTTT. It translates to CASYGGVHGPPLHF.

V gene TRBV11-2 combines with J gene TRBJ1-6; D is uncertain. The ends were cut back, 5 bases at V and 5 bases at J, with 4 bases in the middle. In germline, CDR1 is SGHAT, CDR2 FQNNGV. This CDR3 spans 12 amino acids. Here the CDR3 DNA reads TGTGCCAGCAGCCCCGATAATTCACCCCTCCACTTT. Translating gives CASSPDNSPLHF.

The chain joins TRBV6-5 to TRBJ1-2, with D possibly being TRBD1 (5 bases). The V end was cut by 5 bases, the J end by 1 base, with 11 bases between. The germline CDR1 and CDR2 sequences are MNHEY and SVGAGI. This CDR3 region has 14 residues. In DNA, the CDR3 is TGTGCCAGCAGTCCGACAGTCCTTAACTATGGCTACACCTTC. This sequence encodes CASSPTVLNYGYTF.

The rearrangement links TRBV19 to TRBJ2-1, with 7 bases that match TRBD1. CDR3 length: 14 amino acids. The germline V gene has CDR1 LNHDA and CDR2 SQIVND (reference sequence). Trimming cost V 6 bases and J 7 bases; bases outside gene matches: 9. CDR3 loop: CASREGGERNEQFF. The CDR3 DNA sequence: TGTGCCAGTAGAGAAGGGGGCGAAAGGAATGAGCAGTTCTTC. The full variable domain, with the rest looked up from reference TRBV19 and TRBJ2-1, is DGGITQSPKYLFRKEGQNVTLSCEQNLNHDAMYWYRQDPGQGLRLIYYSQIVNDFQKGDIAEGYSVSREKKESFPLTVTSAQKNPTAFYLCASREGGERNEQFFGPGTRLTVL.

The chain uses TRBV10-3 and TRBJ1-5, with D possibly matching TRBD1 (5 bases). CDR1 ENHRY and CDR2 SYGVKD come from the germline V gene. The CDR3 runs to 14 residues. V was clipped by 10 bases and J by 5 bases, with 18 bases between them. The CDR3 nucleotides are TGTGCCACCTCCGCGGTTTCGGGGGATCAGCCCCAGCATTTT. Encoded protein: CATSAVSGDQPQHF.

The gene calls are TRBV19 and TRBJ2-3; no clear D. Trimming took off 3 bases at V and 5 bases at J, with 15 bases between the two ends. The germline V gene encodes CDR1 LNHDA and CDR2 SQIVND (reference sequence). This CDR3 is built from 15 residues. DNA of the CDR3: TGTGCCAGTAGTATTTCCCCAGGATTTGAAGATACGCAGTATTTT. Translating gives CASSISPGFEDTQYF. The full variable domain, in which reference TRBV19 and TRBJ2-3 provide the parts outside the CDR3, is DGGITQSPKYLFRKEGQNVTLSCEQNLNHDAMYWYRQDPGQGLRLIYYSQIVNDFQKGDIAEGYSVSREKKESFPLTVTSAQKNPTAFYLCASSISPGFEDTQYFGPGTRLTVL.

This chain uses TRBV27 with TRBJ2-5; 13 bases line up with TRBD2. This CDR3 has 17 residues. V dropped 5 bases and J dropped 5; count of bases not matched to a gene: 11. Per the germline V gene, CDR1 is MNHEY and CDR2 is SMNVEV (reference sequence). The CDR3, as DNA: TGTGCCAGCAGTCCAACTAGCGGGGGGGAACAGGGGGAGACCCAGTACTTC. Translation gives CASSPTSGGEQGETQYF.

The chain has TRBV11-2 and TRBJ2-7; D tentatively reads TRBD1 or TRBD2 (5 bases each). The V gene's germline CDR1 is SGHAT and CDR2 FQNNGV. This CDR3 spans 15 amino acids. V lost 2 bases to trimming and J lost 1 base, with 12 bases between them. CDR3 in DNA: TGTGCCAGCAGCTTATCCGGGACGGTGTCCTACGAGCAGTACTTC. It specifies CASSLSGTVSYEQYF.

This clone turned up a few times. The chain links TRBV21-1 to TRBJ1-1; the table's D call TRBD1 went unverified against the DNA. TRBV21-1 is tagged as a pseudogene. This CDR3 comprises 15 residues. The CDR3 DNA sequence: TGTGCCAGCAGCCCCCGGGACAGCCTAAACACTGAAGCTTTCTTT. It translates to CASSPRDSLNTEAFF.

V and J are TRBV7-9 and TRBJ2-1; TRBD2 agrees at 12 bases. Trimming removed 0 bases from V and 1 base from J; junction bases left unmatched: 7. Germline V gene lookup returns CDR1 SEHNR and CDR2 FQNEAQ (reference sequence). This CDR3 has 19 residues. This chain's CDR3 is CASSLASGLAGTSYNEQFF. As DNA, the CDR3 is TGTGCCAGCAGCTTAGCCTCTGGACTAGCGGGGACATCCTACAATGAGCAGTTCTTC.

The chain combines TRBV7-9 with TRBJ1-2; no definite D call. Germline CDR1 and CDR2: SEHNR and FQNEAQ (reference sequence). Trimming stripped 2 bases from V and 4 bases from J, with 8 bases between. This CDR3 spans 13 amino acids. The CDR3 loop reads CASSLQDFYGYTF. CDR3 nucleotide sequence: TGTGCCAGCAGCTTACAGGACTTCTATGGCTACACCTTC.

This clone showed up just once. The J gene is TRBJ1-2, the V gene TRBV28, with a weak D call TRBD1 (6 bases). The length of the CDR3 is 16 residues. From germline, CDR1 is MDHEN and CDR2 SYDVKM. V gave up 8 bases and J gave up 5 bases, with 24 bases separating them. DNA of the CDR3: TGTGCCAGCGATGGTCCATTTGCCGGGACACAATATGGCTACACCTTC. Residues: CASDGPFAGTQYGYTF.

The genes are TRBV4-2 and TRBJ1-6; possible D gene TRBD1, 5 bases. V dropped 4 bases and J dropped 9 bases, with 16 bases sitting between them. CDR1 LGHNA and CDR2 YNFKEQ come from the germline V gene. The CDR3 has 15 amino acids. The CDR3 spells CASSPDIGGGSPLHF. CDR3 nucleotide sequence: TGTGCCAGCAGCCCCGACATCGGGGGAGGTTCACCCCTCCACTTT.

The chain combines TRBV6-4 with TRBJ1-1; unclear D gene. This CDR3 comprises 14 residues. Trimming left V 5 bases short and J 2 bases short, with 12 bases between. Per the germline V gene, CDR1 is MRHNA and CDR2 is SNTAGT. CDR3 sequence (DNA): TGTGCCAGCAGTCCTGGACCCTTTAACACTGAAGCTTTCTTT. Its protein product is CASSPGPFNTEAFF.

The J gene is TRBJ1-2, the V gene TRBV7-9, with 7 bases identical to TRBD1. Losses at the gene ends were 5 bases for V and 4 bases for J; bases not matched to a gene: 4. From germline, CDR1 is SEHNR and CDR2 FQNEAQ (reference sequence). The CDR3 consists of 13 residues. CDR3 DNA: TGTGCCAGCAGCCTGGACAGGTCCTATGGCTACACCTTC. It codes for CASSLDRSYGYTF.

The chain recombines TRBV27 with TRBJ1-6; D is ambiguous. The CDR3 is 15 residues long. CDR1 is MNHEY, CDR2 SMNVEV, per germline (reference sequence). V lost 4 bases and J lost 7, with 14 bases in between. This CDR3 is CASSSRAATNSPLHF. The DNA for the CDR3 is TGTGCCAGCAGTTCTAGAGCAGCTACCAATTCACCCCTCCACTTT.

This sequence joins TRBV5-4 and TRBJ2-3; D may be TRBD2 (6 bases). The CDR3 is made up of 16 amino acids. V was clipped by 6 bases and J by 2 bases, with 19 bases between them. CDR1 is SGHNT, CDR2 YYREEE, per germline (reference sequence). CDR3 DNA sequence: TGTGCCAGCAACCGGGGCGGCGGGGACCTCACAGATACGCAGTATTTT. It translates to CASNRGGGDLTDTQYF. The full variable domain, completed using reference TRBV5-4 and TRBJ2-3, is ETGVTQSPTHLIKTRGQQVTLRCSSQSGHNTVSWYQQALGQGPQFIFQYYREEENGRGNFPPRFSGLQFPNYSSELNVNALELDDSALYLCASNRGGGDLTDTQYFGPGTRLTVL.

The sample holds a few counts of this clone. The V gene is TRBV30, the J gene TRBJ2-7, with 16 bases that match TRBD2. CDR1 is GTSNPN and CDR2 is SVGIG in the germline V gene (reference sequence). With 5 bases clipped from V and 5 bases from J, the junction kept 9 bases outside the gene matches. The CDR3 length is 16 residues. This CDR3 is CAWRPGTSGGADEQYF. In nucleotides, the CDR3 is TGTGCCTGGCGTCCCGGGACTAGCGGGGGGGCCGACGAGCAGTACTTC. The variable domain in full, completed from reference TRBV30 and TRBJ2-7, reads SQTIHQWPATLVQPVGSPLSLECTVEGTSNPNLYWYRQAAGRGLQLLFYSVGIGQISSEVPQNLSASRPQDRQFILSSKKLLLSDSGFYLCAWRPGTSGGADEQYFGPGTRLTVT.

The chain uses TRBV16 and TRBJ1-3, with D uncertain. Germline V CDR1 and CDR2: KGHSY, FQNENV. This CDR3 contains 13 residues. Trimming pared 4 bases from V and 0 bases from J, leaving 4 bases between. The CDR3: CASSPGSGNTIYF. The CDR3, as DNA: TGTGCCAGCAGCCCCGGCTCTGGAAACACCATATATTTT.

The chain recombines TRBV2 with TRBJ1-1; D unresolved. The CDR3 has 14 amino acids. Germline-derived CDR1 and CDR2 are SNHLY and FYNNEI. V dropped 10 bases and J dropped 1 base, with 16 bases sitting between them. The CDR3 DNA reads TGTGCCACCCTGACGGCAGAGAAGAACACTGAAGCTTTCTTT. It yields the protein CATLTAEKNTEAFF. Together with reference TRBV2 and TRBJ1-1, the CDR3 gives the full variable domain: EPEVTQTPSHQVTQMGQEVILRCVPISNHLYFYWYRQILGQKVEFLVSFYNNEISEKSEIFDDQFSVERPDGSNFTLKIRSTKLEDSAMYFCATLTAEKNTEAFFGQGTRLTVV.

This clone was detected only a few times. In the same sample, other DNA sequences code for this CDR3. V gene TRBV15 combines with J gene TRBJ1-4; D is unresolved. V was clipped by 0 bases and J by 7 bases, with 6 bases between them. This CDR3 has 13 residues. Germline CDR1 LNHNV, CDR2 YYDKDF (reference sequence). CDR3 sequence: CATSRDRGEKLFF. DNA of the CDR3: TGTGCCACCAGCAGAGATCGAGGTGAAAAACTGTTTTTT.

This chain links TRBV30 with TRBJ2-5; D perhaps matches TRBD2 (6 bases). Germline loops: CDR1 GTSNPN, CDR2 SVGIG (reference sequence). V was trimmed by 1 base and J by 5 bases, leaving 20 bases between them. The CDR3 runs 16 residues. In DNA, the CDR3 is TGTGCCTGGAGTGCGCCGCGACTAGTTGATGGGGAGACCCAGTACTTC. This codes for CAWSAPRLVDGETQYF.

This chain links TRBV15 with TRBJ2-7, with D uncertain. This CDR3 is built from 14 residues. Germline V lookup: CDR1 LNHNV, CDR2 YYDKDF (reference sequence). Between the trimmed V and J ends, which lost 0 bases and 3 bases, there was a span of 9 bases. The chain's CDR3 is CATSRDRTSYEQYF. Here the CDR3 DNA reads TGTGCCACCAGCAGAGACAGGACCAGCTACGAGCAGTACTTC.

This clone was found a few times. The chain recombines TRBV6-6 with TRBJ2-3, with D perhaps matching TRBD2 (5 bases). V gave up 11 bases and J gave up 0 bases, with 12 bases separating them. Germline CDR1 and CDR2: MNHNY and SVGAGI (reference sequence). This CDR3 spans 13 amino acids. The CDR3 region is CASQRSSTDTQYF. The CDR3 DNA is TGTGCCTCCCAGCGGTCTAGCACAGATACGCAGTATTTT.

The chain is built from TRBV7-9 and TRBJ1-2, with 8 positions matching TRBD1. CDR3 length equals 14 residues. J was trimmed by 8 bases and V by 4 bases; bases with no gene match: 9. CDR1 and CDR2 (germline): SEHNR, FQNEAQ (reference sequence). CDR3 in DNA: TGTGCCAGCAGCTCCAGACAGGGGATGGACGGCTACACCTTC. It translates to CASSSRQGMDGYTF.